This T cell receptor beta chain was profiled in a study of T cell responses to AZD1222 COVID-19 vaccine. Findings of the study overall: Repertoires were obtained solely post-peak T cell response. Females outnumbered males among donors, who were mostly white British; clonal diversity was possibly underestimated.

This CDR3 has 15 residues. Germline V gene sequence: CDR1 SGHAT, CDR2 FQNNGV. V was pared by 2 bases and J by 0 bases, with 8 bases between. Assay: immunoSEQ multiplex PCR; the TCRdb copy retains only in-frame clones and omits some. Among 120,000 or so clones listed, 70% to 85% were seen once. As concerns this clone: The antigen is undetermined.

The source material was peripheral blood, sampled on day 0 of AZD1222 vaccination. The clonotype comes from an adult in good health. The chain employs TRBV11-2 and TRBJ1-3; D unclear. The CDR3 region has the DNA TGTGCCAGCAGCTTAAACAGAGTCTCTGGAAACACCATATATTTT. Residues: CASSLNRVSGNTIYF.